This T cell receptor beta chain emerged from a study of T cell responses to AZD1222 COVID-19 vaccine. Overall study results and limits: Reports say nearly half of spike-specific TCRs go after unmutated variant regions. Without day 14 samples, only post-peak T cell repertoires were studied. Most donors were white British and more were female, and clonal diversity was possibly underestimated.

Data came from immunoSEQ multiplex PCR; TCRdb stores just in-frame clones and leaves some out. This sample has roughly 150,000 clones, with approximately 87% found just once. Comment on this clone: Its antigen is undetermined.

Per the germline V gene, CDR1 is SGHTA and CDR2 is FQGNSA. J was trimmed by 4 bases and V by 3 bases; bases with no gene match: 3. The CDR3 totals 15 residues. The source material was peripheral blood, sampled 28 days after the second AZD1222 dose. This TCR came from an adult who received the AZD1222 COVID-19 vaccine. The chain has TRBV7-2 and TRBJ2-1; the match to TRBD1 covers 10 bases. The CDR3 DNA sequence: TGTGCCAGCAGCTTTCGACAGGGGGCGTACAATGAGCAGTTCTTC. Its protein is CASSFRQGAYNEQFF. The full variable domain, with the rest looked up from reference TRBV7-2 and TRBJ2-1, is GAGVSQSPSNKVTEKGKDVELRCDPISGHTALYWYRQSLGQGLEFLIYFQGNSAPDKSGLPSDRFSAERTGGSVSTLTIQRTQQEDSAVYLCASSFRQGAYNEQFFGPGTRLTVL.